This TCR beta chain was documented in a study of early T cells in non-severe SARS-CoV-2 infection. Study-level information: The sequenced material was bulk RNA from unsorted whole blood, and its chains were unpaired. Study-level results: Anti-spike CD8 specificities were favored by VDJdb matching, whose results missed private and CD4 specificities.

Unique molecular identifiers were added to individual cDNA molecules. TCRdb reprocessed the 5' RACE reads via MiXCR and lists one record per CDR3 protein. The table has tens of thousands of distinct CDR3 sequences, around 9.3% seen once; the top ten hold about 3.9%. V lost 4 bases and J 0 bases, leaving 12 bases between the germline ends. Germline values: CDR1 SGHRS, CDR2 YFSETQ. There are 15 residues in the CDR3. In regard to this clonotype: The antigen remains unidentified.

The chain links TRBV5-1 to TRBJ2-3, with a possible D match to TRBD2 (6 bases). The starting material was whole blood, obtained at baseline. This receptor was taken from an adult who was a healthcare worker with PCR-confirmed SARS-CoV-2 infection or an uninfected control (not recorded which). Written as DNA, the CDR3 is TGCGCCAGCAGCCCCGACGGGGGAAGCACAGATACGCAGTATTTT. It translates to CASSPDGGSTDTQYF.